The 22 T cell receptor beta chains reported below all come from one sample, sequenced in a study of T cells after yellow fever vaccination (dated by TCRdb to the late 2010s). Library creation used 5' RACE. The instrument given in TCRdb is Illumina NovaSeq 6000. TCRdb reworked the public reads: Q25 trimming with fastp, MiXCR clone assembly, productive beta chains retained. Under each unique CDR3 protein, matching rows form one entry showing the most common genes and DNA. The sample records some 220,000 distinct CDR3 sequences, approximately 3% of which are singletons. The ten largest account for 3.2% of the sample. Explained via the paper, the treatment or condition label denotes: live attenuated yellow fever vaccine strain. Sample: CD4+ T cells sorted from PBMCs, taken 10 days after the yellow fever booster vaccination. These receptors were collected from a man aged 18 to 29 who received the YFV17D yellow fever vaccine.

This clonotype was recorded many times. The chain recombines TRBV7-2 with TRBJ1-1, with D maybe TRBD1 (5 bases). The length of the CDR3 is 14 residues. V was shortened by 1 base and J by 4 bases, with 10 bases between the two germline ends. The germline gives CDR1 SGHTA, CDR2 FQGNSA. The CDR3 protein is CASSLGGLSTEAFF. DNA of the CDR3: TGTGCCAGCAGCTTAGGGGGCTTGAGCACTGAAGCTTTCTTT.

The V call is TRBV5-1, the J call TRBJ2-1; 10 nucleotides agree with TRBD1. This CDR3 comprises 15 residues. J lost 7 bases, V lost 0 bases, and 4 bases had no gene match. Germline V lookup: CDR1 SGHRS, CDR2 YFSETQ. CDR3 sequence: CASSLEDRGVNEQFF. In nucleotides, the CDR3 is TGCGCCAGCAGCTTGGAGGACAGGGGGGTTAATGAGCAGTTCTTC.

This clonotype was found many times. CDR3 sequence: CASSPPEWQGLGKNIQYF. Here the CDR3 DNA reads TGTGCCAGCTCACCACCGGAGTGGCAGGGGTTAGGCAAAAACATTCAGTACTTC. The chain uses TRBV18 and TRBJ2-4; D might be TRBD1 (6 bases). The CDR3 consists of 18 residues. V lost 0 bases and J lost 3, with 18 bases in between. Germline V CDR1 and CDR2: KGHSH, LQKENI.

CDR3 sequence reads: CASSLDRGNNEQFF. The CDR3 DNA reads as TGTGCCAGCAGCTTAGATCGGGGAAACAATGAGCAGTTCTTC. The genes are TRBV11-2 and TRBJ2-1; D perhaps matches TRBD2 (5 bases). Germline V gene sequence: CDR1 SGHAT, CDR2 FQNNGV. V lost 0 bases and J 5 bases, leaving 8 bases between the germline ends. The CDR3 runs to 14 residues.

This chain uses TRBV7-3 with TRBJ2-5; 9 nucleotides match TRBD1. V gave up 5 bases and J gave up 4 bases; unmatched junction bases: 8. The CDR3 is 15 amino acids. CDR1 is SGHTA, CDR2 FQGTGA, per germline. CDR3 DNA: TGTGCCAGCAGCGAAACAACAGGGGGCCGAGAGACCCAGTACTTC. It codes for CASSETTGGRETQYF.

J is TRBJ2-3 and V is TRBV6-6, with 7 bases matching TRBD2. V shed 6 bases and J 2 bases; nucleotides not matched to a gene: 8. The germline V gene has CDR1 MNHNY and CDR2 SVGAGI (reference sequence). The CDR3 totals 15 residues. This chain's CDR3 is CASRGLADNTDTQYF. DNA of the CDR3: TGTGCCAGCAGGGGCCTAGCGGATAACACAGATACGCAGTATTTT.

The chain carries TRBV11-2 and TRBJ2-7; D remains ambiguous. Germline V gives CDR1 SGHAT, CDR2 FQNNGV. V lost 1 base to trimming and J lost 9 bases, with 7 bases between them. The CDR3 totals 11 residues. CDR3: CASSLAFRQYF. The CDR3 nucleotides are TGTGCCAGCAGCTTAGCGTTCCGGCAGTACTTC.

The table lists this clonotype with many counts. The chain combines TRBV6-2 or TRBV6-3 with TRBJ2-3; no clear D gene. This CDR3 contains 14 residues. V shed 6 bases and J shed 4 bases, with 14 bases lying between them. Germline CDR1 MNHEY, CDR2 SVGEGT. CDR3 DNA sequence: TGTGCCAGCAGACCCGTCCCGATGGCAGATACGCAGTATTTT. Translation: CASRPVPMADTQYF.

This clonotype was found many times. The chain is built from TRBV4-2 and TRBJ2-7; 9 bases line up with TRBD1. The germline V gene has CDR1 LGHNA and CDR2 YNFKEQ. The V and J ends lost 4 bases and 5 bases, in that order; junction bases with no gene match: 12. CDR3 size: 16 residues. The CDR3 loop reads CASSPGRDRVIDEQYF. CDR3 coding DNA: TGTGCCAGCAGCCCTGGCCGGGACAGGGTTATCGACGAGCAGTACTTC.

This clonotype was counted at least ten times. This chain links TRBV20-1 with TRBJ2-2; 12 nucleotides align to TRBD2. With V trimmed by 0 bases and J by 4 bases, 6 bases remained unmatched. This CDR3 comprises 17 residues. CDR1 and CDR2 from the germline V gene are DFQATT and SNEGSKA (reference sequence). The CDR3 coding sequence is TGCAGTGCTAGAGATCCCCTGACTAGCGGGGGCACCGGGGAGCTGTTTTTT. Residues: CSARDPLTSGGTGELFF.

This clonotype was counted between two and nine times. This sequence joins TRBV5-6 and TRBJ1-2; D gene ambiguous. Trimming pared 2 bases from V and 6 bases from J, leaving 8 bases between. Germline CDR1 is SGHDT and CDR2 is YYEEEE. There are 12 residues in the CDR3. CDR3 bases: TGTGCCAGCAGCTTTAACATCGATGGCTACACCTTC. It encodes CASSFNIDGYTF. The whole variable domain, filled in from reference TRBV5-6 and TRBJ1-2, reads DAGVTQSPTHLIKTRGQQVTLRCSPKSGHDTVSWYQQALGQGPQFIFQYYEEEERQRGNFPDRFSGHQFPNYSSELNVNALLLGDSALYLCASSFNIDGYTFGSGTRLTVV.

This clonotype turned up a few times. The chain links TRBV6-2 or TRBV6-3 to TRBJ2-7, with 9 bases that match TRBD1. The CDR3 runs 15 residues. CDR1 and CDR2 from the germline V gene are MNHEY and SVGEGT. V lost 2 bases, J lost 3 bases, and 5 bases stayed unmatched. The CDR3 DNA is TGTGCCAGCAGTTACGGCGGGACAGGGAACTACGAGCAGTACGTC. Protein sequence: CASSYGGTGNYEQYV.

This clonotype has a count of ten or more. The rearrangement joins TRBV6-6 to TRBJ2-1; TRBD2 aligns across 10 bases. Germline V lookup: CDR1 MNHNY, CDR2 SVGAGI (reference sequence). CDR3 size: 15 residues. V lost 5 bases to trimming and J lost 8 bases; unmatched junction nucleotides: 9. Here the CDR3 reads CASSPSGGARYEQFF. In DNA form, the CDR3 reads TGTGCCAGCAGTCCAAGCGGGGGGGCCCGGTATGAGCAGTTCTTC.

This clonotype has ten or more counts. This chain links TRBV12-3 or TRBV12-4 with TRBJ2-7; TRBD2 matches at 12 bases. This CDR3 spans 14 amino acids. V shed 5 bases and J 4 bases; nucleotides not matched to a gene: 3. The CDR3 is CASSRTSGRYEQYF. The CDR3 DNA is TGTGCCAGCAGTCGTACTAGCGGGAGGTACGAGCAGTACTTC.

With respect to this clonotype: The junction departs from the called germline gene at one end, perhaps through a read error. The V call is TRBV6-1, the J call TRBJ1-5; D is ambiguous. The germline V gene encodes CDR1 MNHNS and CDR2 SASEGT. The CDR3 is made up of 14 amino acids. CDR3 sequence reads: CASSEVVSSQPQHF. In DNA, the CDR3 is TGTGCCAGCAGTGAAGTCGTAAGCAGTCAGCCCCAGCATTTT.

This clonotype was recorded many times. The rearrangement joins TRBV5-1 to TRBJ2-3; TRBD1 matches at 7 bases. V was pared by 0 bases and J by 2 bases, with 0 bases of the junction left unmatched. The CDR3 spans 14 residues. The germline V gene has CDR1 SGHRS and CDR2 YFSETQ. The CDR3 coding sequence is TGCGCCAGCAGCTTGGAGGGGGCCACAGATACGCAGTATTTT. Amino acids: CASSLEGATDTQYF.

Note on this clonotype: The junction shows a germline mismatch at one end, possibly a read error. CDR3 bases: TGTGCCAGCAGTTACTCATGGCTCAGTTACGGTTCTGGAAACACCATATCTTTT. Translated: CASSYSWLSYGSGNTISF. V and J are TRBV6-5 and TRBJ1-3; D is undetermined. The CDR3 has 18 residues. Germline V CDR1 and CDR2: MNHEY, SVGAGI.

In its sample, this clonotype was seen a few times. The J gene is TRBJ2-5, the V gene TRBV6-1; D might be TRBD2 (6 bases). This CDR3 region has 14 residues. Between the trimmed V and J ends, which lost 3 bases and 2 bases, there was a span of 10 bases. Germline V gene lookup returns CDR1 MNHNS and CDR2 SASEGT. The CDR3 DNA reads TGTGCCAGCAGTGAGATAGCGGTACAAGAGACCCAGTACTTC. It is translated as CASSEIAVQETQYF.

The chain carries TRBV7-3 and TRBJ2-4; D remains unclear. The germline V gene has CDR1 SGHTA and CDR2 FQGTGA. Trimming removed 0 bases from V and 2 bases from J, with 2 bases in between. The CDR3 totals 13 residues. The CDR3 coding sequence is TGTGCCAGCAGCTTAACATCCAAAAACATTCAGTACTTC. Translating gives CASSLTSKNIQYF. Full variable domain (rest looked up from reference TRBV7-3 and TRBJ2-4): GAGVSQTPSNKVTEKGKYVELRCDPISGHTALYWYRQSLGQGPEFLIYFQGTGAADDSGLPNDRFFAVRPEGSVSTLKIQRTERGDSAVYLCASSLTSKNIQYFGAGTRLSVL.

This clonotype was detected many times. The chain is built from TRBV7-9 and TRBJ2-3, with D maybe TRBD2 (5 bases). The CDR3 covers 15 residues. V was cut by 8 bases and J by 3 bases, with 18 bases left in between. In germline, CDR1 is SEHNR, CDR2 FQNEAQ (reference sequence). For the CDR3, the DNA is TGTGCCAGCTGGACTCGGGGAAATTTGACAGATACGCAGTATTTT. Protein: CASWTRGNLTDTQYF.

This chain links TRBV20-1 with TRBJ2-3; 11 nucleotides align to TRBD2. The CDR3 runs to 19 residues. The germline gives CDR1 DFQATT, CDR2 SNEGSKA (reference sequence). V was pared by 0 bases and J by 8 bases, with 19 bases of the junction left unmatched. The CDR3 region is CSARDPGQLAGASYGTQYF. The CDR3 nucleotides read TGCAGTGCTAGAGATCCTGGCCAACTAGCGGGGGCCTCCTACGGTACGCAGTATTTT.

The table lists this clonotype with many counts. The chain uses TRBV5-1 and TRBJ1-1; 7 bases map to TRBD1. The length of the CDR3 is 13 residues. Germline V gene lookup returns CDR1 SGHRS and CDR2 YFSETQ. V was clipped by 2 bases and J by 6 bases; unmatched bases: 4. CDR3 nucleotides: TGCGCCAGCAGCTTAGAGGGGGCCCCTGAAGCTTTCTTT. Translation: CASSLEGAPEAFF.